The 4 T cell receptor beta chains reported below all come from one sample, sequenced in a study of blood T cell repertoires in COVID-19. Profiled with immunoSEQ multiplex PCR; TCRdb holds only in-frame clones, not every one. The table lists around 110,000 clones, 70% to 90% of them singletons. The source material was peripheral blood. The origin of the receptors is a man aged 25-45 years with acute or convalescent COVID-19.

CDR3 coding DNA: TGTGCCAGCAGCCAATCCTCGAGCTCCTACGAGCAGTACGTC. Residues: CASSQSSSSYEQYV. The chain employs TRBV3-1 (or the pseudogene TRBV3-2) and TRBJ2-7; D gene uncertain. V lost 2 bases and J lost 0, with 8 bases in between. Germline V gives CDR1 LGHDT, CDR2 YNNKEL (reference sequence). The CDR3 has 14 amino acids.

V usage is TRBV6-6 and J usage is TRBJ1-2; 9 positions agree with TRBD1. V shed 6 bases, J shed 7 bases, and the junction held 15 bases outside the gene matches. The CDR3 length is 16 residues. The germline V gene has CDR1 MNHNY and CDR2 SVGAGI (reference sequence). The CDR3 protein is CASSQGQGVFLGGYTF. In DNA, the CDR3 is TGTGCCAGCAGCCAGGGACAGGGAGTCTTCTTGGGTGGCTACACCTTC.

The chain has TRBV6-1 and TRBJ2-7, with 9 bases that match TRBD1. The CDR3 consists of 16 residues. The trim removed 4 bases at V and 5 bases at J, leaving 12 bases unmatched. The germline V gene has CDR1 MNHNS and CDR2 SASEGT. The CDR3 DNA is TGTGCCAGCAGTGGATCTTGGGACAGGGTAGTGGACGAGCAGTACTTC. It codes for CASSGSWDRVVDEQYF.

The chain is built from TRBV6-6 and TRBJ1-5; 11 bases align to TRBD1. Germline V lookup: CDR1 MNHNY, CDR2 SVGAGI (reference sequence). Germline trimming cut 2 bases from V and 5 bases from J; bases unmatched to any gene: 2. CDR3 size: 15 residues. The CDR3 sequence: CASSYRDRGDQPQHF. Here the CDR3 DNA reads TGTGCCAGCAGTTACAGGGACAGGGGGGATCAGCCCCAGCATTTT.